Presented here are 3 T cell receptor beta chains from one specimen sequenced in a study of cytomegalovirus exposure and HLA in healthy donors (dated by TCRdb to 2016 to 2017). The protocol used for the library was the immunoSEQ multiplex PCR assay. The multiplex PCR relied on a mix of 60 forward primers for TCR Vbeta segments and 13 reverse primers for TCR Jbeta segments. Entries here come from immuneACCESS through TCRdb and include only in-frame sequences with V and J called. Some clones fail to appear in such tables; in the studies checked, an unresolved V gene covers under half of the shortfall, and the cause of the remainder is unknown. In all, the sample holds roughly 120,000 clones, and 70% to 85% of those were seen once. The ten largest clones take up 2.5% to 3% of the sample. Sequencing input: PBMCs. These receptors originate from a woman aged 18 to 35 in good health and CMV-seropositive.

This clone was picked up a small number of times. CDR3 amino acids: CASSSHGNTEAFF. Here the CDR3 DNA reads TGTGCCAGCAGCTCCCACGGGAACACTGAAGCTTTCTTT. This chain uses TRBV7-3 with TRBJ1-1; D not certain. Trimming took off 4 bases at V and 1 base at J, with 7 bases between the two ends. The CDR3 runs 13 residues. The germline gives CDR1 SGHTA, CDR2 FQGTGA.

The V and J genes are TRBV5-4 and TRBJ2-4; D may be TRBD2 (5 bases). The length of the CDR3 is 16 residues. Germline CDR1 SGHNT, CDR2 YYREEE (reference sequence). V lost 5 bases and J 0 bases, leaving 15 bases between the germline ends. CDR3 bases: TGTGCCAGCAGTTCCGGGGATATAATAGCCAAAAACATTCAGTACTTC. Translated: CASSSGDIIAKNIQYF.

The rearrangement joins TRBV2 to TRBJ1-6; D gene ambiguous. V lost 1 base to trimming and J lost 4 bases, with 11 bases between them. Germline V gene lookup returns CDR1 SNHLY and CDR2 FYNNEI. The CDR3 length is 16 residues. The CDR3 loop reads CASSEVGPGYNSPLHF. The CDR3 DNA reads as TGTGCCAGCAGTGAAGTTGGCCCGGGGTATAATTCACCCCTCCACTTT.